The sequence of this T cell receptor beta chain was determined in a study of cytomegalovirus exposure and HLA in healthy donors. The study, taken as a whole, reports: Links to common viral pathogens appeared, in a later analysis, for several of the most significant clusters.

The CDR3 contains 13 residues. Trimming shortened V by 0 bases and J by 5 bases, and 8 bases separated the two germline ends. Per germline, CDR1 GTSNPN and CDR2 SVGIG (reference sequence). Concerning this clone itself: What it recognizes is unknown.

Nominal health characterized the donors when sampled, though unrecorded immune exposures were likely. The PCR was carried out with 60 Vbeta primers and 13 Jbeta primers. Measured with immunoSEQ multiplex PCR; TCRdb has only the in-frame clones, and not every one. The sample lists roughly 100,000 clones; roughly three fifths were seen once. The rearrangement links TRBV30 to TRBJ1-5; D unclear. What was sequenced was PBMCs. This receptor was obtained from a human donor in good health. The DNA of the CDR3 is TGTGCCTGGAGTGTATCCAGATATCAGCCCCAGCATTTT. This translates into CAWSVSRYQPQHF.